This TCR beta chain derives from a study of CD8+ T cells in alopecia areata (dated by TCRdb to between 2017 and 2018). About the investigation overall: Treated patients were enrolled in an open-label pilot trial of oral tofacitinib, 5 to 10 mg twice daily, for moderate-to-severe alopecia areata. Patients on tofacitinib were biopsied at baseline and after 4 and 24 weeks of treatment, and several of the patients also had a later scalp biopsy. TCRbeta CDR3 regions were amplified by immunoSEQ multiplex PCR using 35 Vbeta forward and 13 Jbeta reverse primers. RNA was extracted with the PAXgene miRNA kit for fixed scalp, the miRNeasy kit for PBMCs, and the RNeasy kit for mouse skin. Scalp clonality was compared among normal scalp (n=4), patchy alopecia areata scalp (n=8), and alopecia totalis/universalis scalp (n=8). Human TCRbeta sequencing covered scalp tissue and sorted CD4+ and CD8+ peripheral blood T cells from patchy and totalis/universalis alopecia areata patients and healthy controls. High-throughput TCRbeta sequencing was used to examine T cell clonal expansion in alopecia areata in both the C3H/HeJ mouse model and human patients. Tofacitinib was administered for 6 to 18 months, and 6 months of follow-up off drug were then conducted to assess delayed response and recurrence. The research as a whole found: TCR sequences shared between patients were less clear than in mice, possibly partly because of HLA diversity in the patient population. Scalp TCR repertoire analysis is complicated because resident alphabeta T cells in normal human skin are also sequenced, whereas mouse skin is dominated by gammadelta T cells. Compared with normal scalp, lesional scalp, particularly in alopecia totalis/universalis, had higher clonality and more expanded CD8+ clones, which suggests antigenic drive.

Reading from cysteine to phenylalanine, the CDR3 counts 14 amino acids. The only DNA kept is the CDR3, 42 bases in frame from the first base. Ends trimmed: V by 10 bases, J by 7 bases; bases unmatched to a gene: 7. Looking up the germline V gene (reference sequence) yields CDR1 MNHEY and CDR2 SMNVEV. Note on this clone: It lacks a known antigen. The record has no base qualities; no much larger clone is one base away.

Libraries were built with the immunoSEQ multiplex PCR assay. To provide template for TCR sequencing, every sample had RNA extracted and reverse transcribed into cDNA. SuperScript III was used for first-strand cDNA synthesis, primed with a 2:1 mix of oligo-dT and random hexamers. A synthetic immune receptor repertoire was used to gauge amplification bias, and whatever bias remained was removed computationally. Under the source paper's analysis protocol: Raw reads were preprocessed to remove errors, and CDR3 was defined according to IMGT conventions as the region from the conserved cysteine to phenylalanine. Clonality was computed as 1 minus the Shannon entropy, with the entropy normalized by log2 of the number of productive unique TCRs. Whether each scalp clone was CD4 or CD8 was inferred by checking scalp TCRbeta sequences against the CD4 and CD8 repertoires from sorted blood. The clones in this table, taken by TCRdb from immuneACCESS, are in-frame only. Not every clone is retained; where verified, under half of the shortfall comes from an unresolved V gene, and the cause of the rest is unknown. The DNA was the basis for D and trimming; V, J and clone size are from that table. The sample table shows around 250,000 clones, and less than 80% are seen once. The ten largest account for approximately 1.2% of the sample.

The label giving this sample's time point can be read as: baseline before oral tofacitinib. Peripheral blood and lesional scalp punch biopsies were obtained from patients with alopecia areata. After PBMCs were isolated by density centrifugation and stained for CD3, CD4 and CD8, a FACSAria was used to sort CD4+ and CD8+ T cells. This material consisted of CD4+ T cells sorted from blood, taken at week 0. The sequence was obtained from a human donor with alopecia areata. The rearrangement combines TRBV27 with TRBJ1-6, and TRBD1 matches 10 of the central bases. For the CDR3, the sequence is CATRPGQGNSPLHF. The nucleotide sequence reads as follows: TGTGCCACGCGTCCGGGACAGGGGAATTCACCCCTCCACTTT.